This T cell receptor (beta chain) emerged from a study of radiotherapy plus CTLA-4 blockade in lung cancer. V was pared by 7 bases and J by 2 bases, with 12 bases between. Germline V lookup: CDR1 SNHLY, CDR2 FYNNEI. The CDR3 length is 15 residues. Profiling relied on immunoSEQ multiplex PCR, and the TCRdb table lists in-frame clones only, not all of them. Of more than 75,000 clones detected, around 79% appear once; the ten largest clones hold around 2.7%. This chain connects TRBV2 to TRBJ1-6, with D possibly TRBD1 on 6 matching bases. Sequencing used peripheral blood, obtained from a patient treated with radiotherapy plus ipilimumab. The TCR was taken from a human donor with non-small cell lung cancer who had a partial response to radiotherapy plus ipilimumab. Some clones in this sample may be carry-over from other donors' samples. In nucleotides, the CDR3 is TGTGCCAGCAAGGGCACAGGGACCTATAATTCACCCCTCCACTTT. Its protein product is CASKGTGTYNSPLHF.